This is a list of T cell receptor beta chains from one sample in a study of T cell changes during pregnancy in multiple sclerosis. Repertoires were generated with immunoSEQ multiplex PCR, while TCRdb's copy carries only in-frame clones and drops some. The sample contains tens of thousands of clones, about nine tenths of which appear only once. The specimen was CD8+ T cells from peripheral blood mononuclear cells, collected in the first trimester of pregnancy. These receptors were collected from a female donor with multiple sclerosis, enrolled in a pregnancy study. Both conserved end residues are trimmed from each CDR3. D genes are given only for firm matches.

length	D	V	J	CDR3
10	-	TRBV4-1	TRBJ2-7	ASSQTGVEQY
11	-	TRBV30	TRBJ1-1	AWSPTGNTEAF
12	-	TRBV27	TRBJ2-1	ASSLVGAYNEQF
12	-	TRBV7-8	TRBJ1-1	ASSLNGRKPEAF
14	TRBD2	TRBV4-2	TRBJ2-7	ASSPGLAGGSDEQY
13	-	TRBV7-2	TRBJ2-7	ASSLDRIDYYEQY
11	-	TRBV5-6	TRBJ2-3	ASSLGNGDTQY
13	-	TRBV28	TRBJ1-1	ASSLTGTMNTEAF
11	-	TRBV27	TRBJ1-3	ASSPAPGFGVY
12	TRBD1	TRBV11-1	TRBJ2-7	ASSSLGTVYEQY
11	-	TRBV2	TRBJ1-3	ASSDSTGNTIY